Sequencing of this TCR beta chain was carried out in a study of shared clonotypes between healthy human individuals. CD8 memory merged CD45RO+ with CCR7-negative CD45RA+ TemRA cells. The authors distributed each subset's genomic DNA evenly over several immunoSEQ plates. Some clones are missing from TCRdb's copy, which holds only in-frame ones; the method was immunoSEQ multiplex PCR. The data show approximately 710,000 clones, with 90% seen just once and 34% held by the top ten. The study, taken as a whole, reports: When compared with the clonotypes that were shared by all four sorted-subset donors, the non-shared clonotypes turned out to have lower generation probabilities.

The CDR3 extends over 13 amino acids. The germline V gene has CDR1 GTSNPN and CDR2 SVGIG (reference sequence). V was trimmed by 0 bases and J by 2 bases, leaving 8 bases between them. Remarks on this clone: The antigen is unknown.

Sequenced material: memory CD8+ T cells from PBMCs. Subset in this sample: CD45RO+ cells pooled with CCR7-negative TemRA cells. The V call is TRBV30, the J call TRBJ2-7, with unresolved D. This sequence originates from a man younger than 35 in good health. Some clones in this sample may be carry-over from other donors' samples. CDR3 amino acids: CAWSVNRAYEQYF. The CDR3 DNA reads TGTGCCTGGAGTGTTAACAGAGCCTACGAGCAGTACTTC.